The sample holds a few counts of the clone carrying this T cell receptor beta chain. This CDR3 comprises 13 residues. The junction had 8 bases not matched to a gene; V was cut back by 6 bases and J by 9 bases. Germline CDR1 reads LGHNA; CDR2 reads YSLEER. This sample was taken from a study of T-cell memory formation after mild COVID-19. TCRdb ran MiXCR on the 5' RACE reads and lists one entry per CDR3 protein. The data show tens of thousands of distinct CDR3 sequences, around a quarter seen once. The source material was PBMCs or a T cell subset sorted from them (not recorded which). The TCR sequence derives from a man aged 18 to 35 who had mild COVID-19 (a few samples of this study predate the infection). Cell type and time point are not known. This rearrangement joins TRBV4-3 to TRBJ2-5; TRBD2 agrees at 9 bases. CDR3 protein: CASSHRERGAQYF. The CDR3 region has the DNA TGCGCCAGCAGTCACCGGGAGCGGGGGGCCCAGTACTTC.